This TCR beta chain was found in a study of blood T cell repertoires in COVID-19. About the study: PBMCs, B-cell-depleted T cells, or T cells provided the cDNA or gDNA that made up the material.

The protocol was immunoSEQ multiplex PCR, while the TCRdb copy is restricted to in-frame clones and leaves out a portion. The data show hundreds of thousands of clones, with 85% to 90% seen just once and approximately 6.2% held by the top ten. The CDR3 extends over 14 amino acids. Germline-derived CDR1 and CDR2 are MNHEY and SVGEGT. V was clipped by 5 bases and J by 2 bases; unmatched bases: 1. The clonotype originates from a man aged 60 to 75 who had recovered from COVID-19. The chain recombines TRBV6-2 or TRBV6-3 with TRBJ2-2; 8 bases match TRBD1. Sequencing was carried out using peripheral blood. CDR3 residues: CASSQGANTGELFF. For the CDR3, the DNA is TGTGCCAGCAGTCAGGGGGCCAACACCGGGGAGCTGTTTTTT.